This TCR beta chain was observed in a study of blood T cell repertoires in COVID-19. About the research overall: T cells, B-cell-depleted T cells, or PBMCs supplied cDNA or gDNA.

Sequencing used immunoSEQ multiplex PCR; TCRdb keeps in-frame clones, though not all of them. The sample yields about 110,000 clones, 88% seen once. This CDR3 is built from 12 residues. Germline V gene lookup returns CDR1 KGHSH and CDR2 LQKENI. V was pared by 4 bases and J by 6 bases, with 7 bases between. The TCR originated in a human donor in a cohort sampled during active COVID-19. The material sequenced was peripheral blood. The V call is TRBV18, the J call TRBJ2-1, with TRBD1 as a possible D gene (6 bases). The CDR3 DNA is TGTGCCAGCTCACTACAGGGCAATGAGCAGTTCTTC. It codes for CASSLQGNEQFF. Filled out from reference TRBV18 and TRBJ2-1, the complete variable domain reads NAGVMQNPRHLVRRRGQEARLRCSPMKGHSHVYWYRQLPEEGLKFMVYLQKENIIDESGMPKERFSAEFPKEGPSILRIQQVVRGDSAAYFCASSLQGNEQFFGPGTRLTVL.